Presented here are 3 T cell receptor beta chains from one specimen sequenced in a study of T cells after yellow fever vaccination. MiXCR was run by TCRdb on the 5' RACE reads, yielding one entry per CDR3 protein. The repertoire includes around 600,000 distinct CDR3 sequences, roughly 12% of them detected once, and just under 15% sits in the top ten. The starting material was PBMCs, obtained on the day of the yellow fever booster vaccination. The receptors derive from a man younger than 40 who received the YFV17D yellow fever vaccine.

The chain links TRBV19 to TRBJ2-7; tentative D call: TRBD1 (5 bases). The CDR3 is made up of 14 amino acids. Germline V gene sequence: CDR1 LNHDA, CDR2 SQIVND (reference sequence). The germline V and J ends were trimmed by 10 bases and 2 bases, with 18 bases remaining between them. CDR3 nucleotides: TGTGCCACCGCACAATTGACAGCCCCCTACGAGCAGTACTTC. This gives the protein CATAQLTAPYEQYF.

This clonotype was seen at least ten times. The genes are TRBV4-2 and TRBJ2-2; TRBD2 agrees at 8 bases. Germline V lookup: CDR1 LGHNA, CDR2 YNFKEQ. The CDR3 has 17 residues. V lost 1 base, J lost 2 bases, and 6 bases stayed unmatched. CDR3 nucleotide sequence: TGTGCCAGCAGCCAAGGTGTGCTAGCGGGCAACACCGGGGAGCTGTTTTTT. It yields the protein CASSQGVLAGNTGELFF.

This clonotype was seen more than once but under ten times. Here the CDR3 reads CASGATPKGVIEVYEQYF. In DNA, the CDR3 is TGTGCTAGTGGCGCAACTCCCAAGGGCGTAATTGAAGTCTACGAGCAGTACTTC. The chain links TRBV12-5 to TRBJ2-7, with unresolved D. With 6 bases removed from V and 3 bases from J, the gap between germline ends came to 27 bases. This CDR3 contains 18 residues. Germline values: CDR1 LGHNT, CDR2 FRNRAP.